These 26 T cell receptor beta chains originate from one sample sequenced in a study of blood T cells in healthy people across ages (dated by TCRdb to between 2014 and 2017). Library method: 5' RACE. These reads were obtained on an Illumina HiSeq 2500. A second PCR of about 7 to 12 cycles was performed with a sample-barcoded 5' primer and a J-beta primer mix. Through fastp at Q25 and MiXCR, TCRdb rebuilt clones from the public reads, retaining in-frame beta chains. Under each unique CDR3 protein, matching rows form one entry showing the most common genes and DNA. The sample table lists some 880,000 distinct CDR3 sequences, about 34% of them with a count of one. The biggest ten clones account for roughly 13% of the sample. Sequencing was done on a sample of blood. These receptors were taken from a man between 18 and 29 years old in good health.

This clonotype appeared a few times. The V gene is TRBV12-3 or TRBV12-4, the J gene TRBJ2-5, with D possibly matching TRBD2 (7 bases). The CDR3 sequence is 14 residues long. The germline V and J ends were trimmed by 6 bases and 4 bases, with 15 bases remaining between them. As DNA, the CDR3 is TGTGCCAGCAGGCGCGGGGGCCTCAGAGAGACCCAGTACTTC. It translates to CASRRGGLRETQYF.

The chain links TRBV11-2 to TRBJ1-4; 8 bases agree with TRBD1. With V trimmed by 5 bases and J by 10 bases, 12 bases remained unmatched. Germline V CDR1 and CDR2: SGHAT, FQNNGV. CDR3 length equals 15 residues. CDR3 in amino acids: CASSGRTGSGLKLFF. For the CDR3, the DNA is TGTGCCAGCAGCGGCAGGACAGGGAGTGGTTTAAAACTGTTTTTT.

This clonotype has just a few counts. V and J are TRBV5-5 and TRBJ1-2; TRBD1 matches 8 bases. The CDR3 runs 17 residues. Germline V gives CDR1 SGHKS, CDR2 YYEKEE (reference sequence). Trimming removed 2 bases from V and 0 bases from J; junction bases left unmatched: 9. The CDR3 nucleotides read TGTGCCAGCAGCTTTGGACAGGGTTTGGAAGCTAACTATGGCTACACCTTC. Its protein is CASSFGQGLEANYGYTF.

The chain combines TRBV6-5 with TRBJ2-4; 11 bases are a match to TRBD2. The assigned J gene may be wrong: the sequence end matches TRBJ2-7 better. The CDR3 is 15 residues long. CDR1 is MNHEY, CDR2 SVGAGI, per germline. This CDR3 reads CATTYRLAGGYEQYF. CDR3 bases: TGTGCCACTACGTACCGGCTAGCGGGAGGTTACGAGCAGTACTTC.

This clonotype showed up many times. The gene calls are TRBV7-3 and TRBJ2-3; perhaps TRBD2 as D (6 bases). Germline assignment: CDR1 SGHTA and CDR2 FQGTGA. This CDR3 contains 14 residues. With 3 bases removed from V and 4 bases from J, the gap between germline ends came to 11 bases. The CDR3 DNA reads TGTGCCAGCAGCTTGCGCGGGGCGGCAGATACGCAGTATTTT. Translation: CASSLRGAADTQYF.

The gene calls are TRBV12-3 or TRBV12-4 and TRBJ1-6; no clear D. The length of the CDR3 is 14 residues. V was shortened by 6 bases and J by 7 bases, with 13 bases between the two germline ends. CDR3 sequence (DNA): TGTGCCAGCAGCCCCAGGACGAGAAATTCACCCCTCCACTTT. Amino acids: CASSPRTRNSPLHF.

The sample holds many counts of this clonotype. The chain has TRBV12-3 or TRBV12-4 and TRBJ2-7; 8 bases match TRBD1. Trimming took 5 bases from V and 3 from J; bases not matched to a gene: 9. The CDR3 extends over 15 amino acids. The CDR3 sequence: CASSIGQGSNYEQYF. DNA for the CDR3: TGTGCCAGCAGTATAGGACAGGGCTCCAACTACGAGCAGTACTTC.

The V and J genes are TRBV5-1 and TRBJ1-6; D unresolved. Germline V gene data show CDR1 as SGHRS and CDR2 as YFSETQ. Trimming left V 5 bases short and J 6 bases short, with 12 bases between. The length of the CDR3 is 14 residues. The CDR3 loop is CASRQPGINSPLHF. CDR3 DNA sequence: TGCGCCAGCAGACAACCGGGGATTAATTCACCCCTCCACTTT.

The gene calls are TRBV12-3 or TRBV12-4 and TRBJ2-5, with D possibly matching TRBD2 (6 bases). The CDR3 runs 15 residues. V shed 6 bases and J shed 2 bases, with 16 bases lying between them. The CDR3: CASSRLAGSQETQYF. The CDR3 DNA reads TGTGCCAGCAGCCGACTGGCGGGGTCACAAGAGACCCAGTACTTC.

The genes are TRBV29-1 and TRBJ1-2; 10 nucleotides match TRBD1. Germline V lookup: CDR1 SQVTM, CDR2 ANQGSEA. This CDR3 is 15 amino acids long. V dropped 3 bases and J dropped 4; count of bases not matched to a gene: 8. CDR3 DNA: TGCAGCGTTGATCAGTCGACAGGGGGCGGCTATGGCTACACCTTC. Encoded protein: CSVDQSTGGGYGYTF.

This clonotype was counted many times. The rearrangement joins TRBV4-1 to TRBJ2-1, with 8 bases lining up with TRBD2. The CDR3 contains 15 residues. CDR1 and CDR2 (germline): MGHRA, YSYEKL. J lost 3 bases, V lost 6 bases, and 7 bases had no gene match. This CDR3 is CASSPGGASYNEQFF. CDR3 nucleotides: TGCGCCAGCAGTCCCGGGGGGGCCAGCTACAATGAGCAGTTCTTC.

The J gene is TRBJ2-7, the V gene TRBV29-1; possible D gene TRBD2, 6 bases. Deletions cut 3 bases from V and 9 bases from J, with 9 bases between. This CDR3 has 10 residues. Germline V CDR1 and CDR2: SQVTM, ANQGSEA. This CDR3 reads CSVDRGRQYF. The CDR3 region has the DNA TGCAGCGTTGACCGGGGGAGGCAGTACTTC.

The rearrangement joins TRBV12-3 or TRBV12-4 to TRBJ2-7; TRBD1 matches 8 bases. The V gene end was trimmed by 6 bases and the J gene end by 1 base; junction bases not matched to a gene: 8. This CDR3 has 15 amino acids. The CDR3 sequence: CASSRTGQASYEQYF. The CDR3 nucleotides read TGTGCCAGCAGCAGGACGGGACAGGCATCCTACGAGCAGTACTTC.

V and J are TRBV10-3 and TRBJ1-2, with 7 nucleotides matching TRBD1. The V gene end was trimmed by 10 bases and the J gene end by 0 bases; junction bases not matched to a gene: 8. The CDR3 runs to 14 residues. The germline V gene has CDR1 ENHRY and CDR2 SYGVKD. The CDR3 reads CATEPGTANYGYTF. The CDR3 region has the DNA TGTGCCACTGAACCCGGGACAGCTAACTATGGCTACACCTTC.

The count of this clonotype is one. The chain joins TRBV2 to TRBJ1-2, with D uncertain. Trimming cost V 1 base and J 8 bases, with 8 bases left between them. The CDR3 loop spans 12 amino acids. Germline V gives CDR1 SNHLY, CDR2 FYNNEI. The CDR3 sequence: CASSEDSSGYTF. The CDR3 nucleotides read TGTGCCAGCAGTGAAGACAGCTCGGGCTACACCTTC.

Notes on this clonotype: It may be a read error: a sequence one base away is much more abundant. DNA of the CDR3: TGTGCCAGCAGCCGTATCCGGGGTGAGCAGTACTTC. As protein: CASSRIRGEQYF. The gene calls are TRBV5-6 and TRBJ2-5; D possibly corresponds to TRBD2 (5 bases). This CDR3 has 12 residues. V was clipped by 4 bases and J by 11 bases, with 15 bases between them. Germline loops: CDR1 SGHDT, CDR2 YYEEEE.

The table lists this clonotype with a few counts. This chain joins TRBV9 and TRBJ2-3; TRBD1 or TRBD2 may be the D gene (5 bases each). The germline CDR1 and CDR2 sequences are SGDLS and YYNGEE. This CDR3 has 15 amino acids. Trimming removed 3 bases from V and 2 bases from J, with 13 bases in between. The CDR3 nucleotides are TGTGCCAGCAGCGAAGGGACCACGTACACAGATACGCAGTATTTT. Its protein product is CASSEGTTYTDTQYF.

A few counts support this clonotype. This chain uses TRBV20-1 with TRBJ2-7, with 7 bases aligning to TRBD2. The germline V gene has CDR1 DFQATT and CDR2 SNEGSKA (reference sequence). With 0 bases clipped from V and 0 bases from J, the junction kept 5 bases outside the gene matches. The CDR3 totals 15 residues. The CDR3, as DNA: TGCAGTGCTAGAGACCCGGGCGGGGGCTCCTACGAGCAGTACTTC. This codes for CSARDPGGGSYEQYF.

The DNA for the CDR3 is TGTGCCAGCAGCCGAAGTCGACAGGGCTACTATGGCTACACCTTC. This codes for CASSRSRQGYYGYTF. V gene TRBV3-1 combines with J gene TRBJ1-2; 7 bases agree with TRBD1. The CDR3 runs 15 residues. The V segment lost 4 bases and the J segment 3 bases; nucleotides outside the gene matches: 8. Looked up from germline, CDR1 is LGHDT and CDR2 is YNNKEL (reference sequence).

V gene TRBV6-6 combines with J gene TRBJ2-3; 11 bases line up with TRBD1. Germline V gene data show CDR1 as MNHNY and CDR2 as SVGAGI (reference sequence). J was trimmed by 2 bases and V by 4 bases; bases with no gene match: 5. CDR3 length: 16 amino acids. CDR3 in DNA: TGTGCCAGCAGTTCCAAGGACAGGGGGCCCACAGATACGCAGTATTTT. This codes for CASSSKDRGPTDTQYF.

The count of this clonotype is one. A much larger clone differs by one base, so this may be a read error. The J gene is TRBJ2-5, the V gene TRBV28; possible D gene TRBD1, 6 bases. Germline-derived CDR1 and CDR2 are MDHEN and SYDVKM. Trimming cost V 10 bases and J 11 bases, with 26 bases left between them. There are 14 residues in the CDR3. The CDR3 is CAISTAGDHNEQYF. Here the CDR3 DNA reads TGTGCCATTTCTACGGCAGGGGACCACAATGAGCAGTACTTC.

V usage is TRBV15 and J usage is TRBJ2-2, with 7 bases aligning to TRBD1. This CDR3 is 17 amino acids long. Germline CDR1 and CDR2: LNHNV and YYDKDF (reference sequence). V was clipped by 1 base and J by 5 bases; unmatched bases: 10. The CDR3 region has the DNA TGTGCCACCAGCAGAGTCCGGACAGGAAGCCCAACCGGGGAGCTGTTTTTT. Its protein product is CATSRVRTGSPTGELFF.

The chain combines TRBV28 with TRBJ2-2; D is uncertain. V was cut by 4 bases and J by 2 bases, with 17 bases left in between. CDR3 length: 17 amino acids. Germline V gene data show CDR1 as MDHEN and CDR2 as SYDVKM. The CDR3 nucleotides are TGTGCCAGCAGTTCTGCCTACGGGCCGAGTAACACCGGGGAGCTGTTTTTT. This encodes CASSSAYGPSNTGELFF.

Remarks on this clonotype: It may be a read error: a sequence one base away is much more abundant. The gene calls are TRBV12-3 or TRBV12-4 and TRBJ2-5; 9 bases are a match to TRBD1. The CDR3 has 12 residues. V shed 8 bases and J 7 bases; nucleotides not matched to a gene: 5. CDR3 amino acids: CASGTGPVTQYF. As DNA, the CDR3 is TGTGCCAGCGGGACAGGGCCAGTGACCCAGTACTTC.

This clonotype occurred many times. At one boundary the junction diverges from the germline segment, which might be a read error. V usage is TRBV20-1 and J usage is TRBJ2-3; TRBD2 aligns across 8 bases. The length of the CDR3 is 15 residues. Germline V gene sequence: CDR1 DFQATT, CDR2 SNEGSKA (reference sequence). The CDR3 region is CSATPARGVTDTQYF. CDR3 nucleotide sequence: TGCAGCGCTACCCCAGCGCGGGGGGTCACAGATACGCAGTATTTT.

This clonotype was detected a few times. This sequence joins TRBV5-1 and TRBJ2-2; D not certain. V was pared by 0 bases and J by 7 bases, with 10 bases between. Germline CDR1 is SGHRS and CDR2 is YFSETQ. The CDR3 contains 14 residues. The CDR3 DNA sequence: TGCGCCAGCAGCTTGGGGCCGAACGGCGGGGAGCTGTTTTTT. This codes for CASSLGPNGGELFF.